Listed here are 17 T cell receptor beta chains from one sample, sequenced in a study of blood T cell repertoires in COVID-19. The repertoire was sequenced with immunoSEQ multiplex PCR; TCRdb's copy has only in-frame clones and lacks some. The table records some 300,000 clones, about nine tenths of them present only once. Sample: PBMCs or T cells enriched from blood (not recorded which). The origin of the receptors is a woman aged 25 to 39 who had recovered from COVID-19.

The rearrangement joins TRBV6-1 to TRBJ1-2, with 7 bases identical to TRBD1. Per germline, CDR1 MNHNS and CDR2 SASEGT. V lost 4 bases, J lost 6 bases, and 8 bases stayed unmatched. This CDR3 comprises 14 residues. DNA for the CDR3: TGTGCCAGCAGTGTACGCAGGGGGGCAGATGGCTACACCTTC. It specifies CASSVRRGADGYTF.

The chain combines TRBV6-5 with TRBJ2-3; weak D call: TRBD2 (6 bases). Germline lookup yields CDR1 MNHEY and CDR2 SVGAGI. The V and J ends lost 4 bases and 4 bases respectively, with 12 bases between them. The CDR3 spans 14 residues. This chain's CDR3 is CASSFSGDSDTQYF. DNA of the CDR3: TGTGCCAGCAGTTTCTCGGGAGATTCAGATACGCAGTATTTT.

The gene calls are TRBV4-1 and TRBJ2-1; TRBD1 aligns across 8 bases. V was pared by 0 bases and J by 4 bases, with 14 bases of the junction left unmatched. From germline, CDR1 is MGHRA and CDR2 YSYEKL. This CDR3 is built from 19 residues. The CDR3 region has the DNA TGCGCCAGCAGCCAAGATTGGAGAACAGGGGGTGACCCTTACAATGAGCAGTTCTTC. Encoded protein: CASSQDWRTGGDPYNEQFF.

The chain links TRBV6-5 to TRBJ2-5, with unresolved D. Germline loops: CDR1 MNHEY, CDR2 SVGAGI. Trimming cost V 0 bases and J 0 bases, with 5 bases left between them. CDR3 length equals 14 residues. The CDR3 nucleotides read TGTGCCAGCAGTTACTCCGGGTACCAAGAGACCCAGTACTTC. This translates into CASSYSGYQETQYF.

This chain uses TRBV4-3 with TRBJ1-2; 7 bases map to TRBD1. The length of the CDR3 is 19 residues. V shed 0 bases, J shed 3 bases, and the junction held 16 bases outside the gene matches. The germline V gene has CDR1 LGHNA and CDR2 YSLEER. The CDR3 bases are TGCGCCAGCAGCCAAGAGGTTTTCGGAGGGGGCGCGTTCGACTATGGCTACACCTTC. Protein sequence: CASSQEVFGGGAFDYGYTF.

V gene TRBV19 combines with J gene TRBJ1-3, with D possibly TRBD1 on 5 matching bases. V lost 4 bases, J lost 0 bases, and 13 bases lay in between. Germline V CDR1 and CDR2: LNHDA, SQIVND (reference sequence). The CDR3 is 16 amino acids. This CDR3 is CASSNQQDYSGNTIYF. CDR3 nucleotides: TGTGCCAGTAGTAACCAACAGGATTACTCTGGAAACACCATATATTTT.

A remark on this clone: One junction end does not reproduce the germline sequence, and a read error may be involved. This chain uses TRBV5-1 with TRBJ1-1; TRBD1 is a possible D gene (5 bases). CDR1 is SGHRS and CDR2 is YFSETQ in the germline V gene. This CDR3 has 14 amino acids. The CDR3 spells CASSLRAGVPLGVF. For the CDR3, the DNA is TGCGCCAGCAGCTTGAGGGCAGGAGTACCCCTAGGGGTCTTT.

V usage is TRBV7-2 and J usage is TRBJ2-5, with a tentative D call TRBD2 (5 bases). V gave up 1 base and J gave up 5 bases, with 23 bases separating them. This CDR3 contains 18 residues. Germline-derived CDR1 and CDR2 are SGHTA and FQGNSA. The CDR3 sequence is CASSLGDQDLLPGETQYF. CDR3 bases: TGTGCCAGCAGCTTAGGGGATCAGGACTTGCTTCCGGGGGAGACCCAGTACTTC. The full variable domain, completed using reference TRBV7-2 and TRBJ2-5, is GAGVSQSPSNKVTEKGKDVELRCDPISGHTALYWYRQSLGQGLEFLIYFQGNSAPDKSGLPSDRFSAERTGGSVSTLTIQRTQQEDSAVYLCASSLGDQDLLPGETQYFGPGTRLLVL.

This chain links TRBV5-4 with TRBJ1-3; D is possibly TRBD1 (5 bases). V was cut by 2 bases and J by 2 bases, with 8 bases left in between. The CDR3 spans 14 residues. From germline, CDR1 is SGHNT and CDR2 YYREEE (reference sequence). The CDR3 here is CASSLSGTGNTIYF. CDR3 nucleotides: TGTGCCAGCAGCTTATCAGGGACTGGAAACACCATATATTTT.

The rearrangement links TRBV11-2 to TRBJ2-7; TRBD1 aligns across 8 bases. Germline lookup yields CDR1 SGHAT and CDR2 FQNNGV. The CDR3 length is 17 residues. The V segment lost 4 bases and the J segment 0 bases; nucleotides outside the gene matches: 11. The CDR3 reads CASSYRVDRGPSYEQYF. CDR3 coding DNA: TGTGCCAGCAGCTACCGGGTCGACAGGGGTCCCTCCTACGAGCAGTACTTC. The full variable domain, completed using reference TRBV11-2 and TRBJ2-7, is EAGVAQSPRYKIIEKRQSVAFWCNPISGHATLYWYQQILGQGPKLLIQFQNNGVVDDSQLPKDRFSAERLKGVDSTLKIQPAKLEDSAVYLCASSYRVDRGPSYEQYFGPGTRLTVT.

A remark on this clone: Other DNA sequences in the sample encode the same CDR3. The CDR3 reads CASSLTGNTEAFF. The CDR3 DNA reads TGTGCCAGCAGCCTGACAGGGAACACTGAAGCTTTCTTT. J is TRBJ1-1 and V is TRBV6-5, with a weak D call TRBD1 (6 bases). V gave up 6 bases and J gave up 1 base, with 9 bases separating them. In germline, CDR1 is MNHEY, CDR2 SVGAGI. The CDR3 is 13 residues long.

This clone was seen once. The rearrangement links TRBV28 to TRBJ2-5; TRBD1 matches at 8 bases. Germline V gives CDR1 MDHEN, CDR2 SYDVKM. This CDR3 comprises 17 residues. Losses at the gene ends were 6 bases for V and 1 base for J; bases not matched to a gene: 13. CDR3 sequence reads: CASSPTLSGQAQETQYF. The CDR3 DNA is TGTGCCAGCAGCCCTACCCTATCGGGACAGGCCCAAGAGACCCAGTACTTC. Full variable domain (remainder filled in from reference TRBV28 and TRBJ2-5): DVKVTQSSRYLVKRTGEKVFLECVQDMDHENMFWYRQDPGLGLRLIYFSYDVKMKEKGDIPEGYSVSREKKERFSLILESASTNQTSMYLCASSPTLSGQAQETQYFGPGTRLLVL.

The V and J genes are TRBV7-2 and TRBJ1-2; D gene unclear. V lost 4 bases and J lost 2, with 2 bases in between. CDR3 length: 11 amino acids. Germline-derived CDR1 and CDR2 are SGHTA and FQGNSA. This CDR3 is CASSSNYGYTF. In DNA form, the CDR3 reads TGTGCCAGCAGCTCGAACTATGGCTACACCTTC.

This sequence joins TRBV5-6 and TRBJ2-1; 16 nucleotides match TRBD2. J gave up 4 bases and V 3 bases, and 1 base lay outside the gene matches. Germline V gene sequence: CDR1 SGHDT, CDR2 YYEEEE. The CDR3 length is 16 residues. The CDR3 sequence: CASSWGLAGGYNEQFF. DNA for the CDR3: TGTGCCAGCAGCTGGGGACTAGCGGGAGGGTACAATGAGCAGTTCTTC.

The chain combines TRBV25-1 with TRBJ1-5; 7 bases map to TRBD1. This CDR3 region has 14 residues. The J segment lost 5 bases and the V segment lost 3 bases, leaving 4 bases of the junction unmatched. From germline, CDR1 is MGHDK and CDR2 SYGVNS. CDR3 protein: CASSDQGEDQPQHF. Written as DNA, the CDR3 is TGTGCCAGCAGTGATCAGGGGGAGGATCAGCCCCAGCATTTT.

J is TRBJ2-1 and V is TRBV19; 16 nucleotides match TRBD2. V was clipped by 6 bases and J by 7 bases; unmatched bases: 9. This CDR3 has 17 residues. CDR1 is LNHDA, CDR2 SQIVND, per germline (reference sequence). CDR3 residues: CASSPGTSGGDWNEQFF. The CDR3 coding sequence is TGTGCCAGTAGCCCTGGGACTAGCGGGGGGGATTGGAATGAGCAGTTCTTC.

The genes are TRBV7-2 and TRBJ2-1, with TRBD2 matching 9 bases. The CDR3 is made up of 15 amino acids. The J segment lost 5 bases and the V segment lost 7 bases, leaving 9 bases of the junction unmatched. Germline assignment: CDR1 SGHTA and CDR2 FQGNSA. The CDR3 region has the DNA TGTGCCAGCACCCCCCGGACTAGCGTCAACAATGAGCAGTTCTTC. It encodes CASTPRTSVNNEQFF. Together with reference TRBV7-2 and TRBJ2-1, the CDR3 gives the full variable domain: GAGVSQSPSNKVTEKGKDVELRCDPISGHTALYWYRQSLGQGLEFLIYFQGNSAPDKSGLPSDRFSAERTGGSVSTLTIQRTQQEDSAVYLCASTPRTSVNNEQFFGPGTRLTVL.